Listed here are 28 T cell receptor beta chains from one sample, sequenced in a study of naive CD8 T cells in extremely preterm neonates. Some clones are missing from TCRdb's copy, which holds only in-frame ones; the method was immunoSEQ multiplex PCR. The sample has roughly 5,000 clones, 95% to 98% seen once. Sequencing was performed on naive CD8+ T cells from blood. These receptors were obtained from a human donor in good health.

V gene TRBV7-8 combines with J gene TRBJ1-1; D is perhaps TRBD1 (5 bases). The CDR3 consists of 15 residues. V was shortened by 2 bases and J by 6 bases, with 16 bases between the two germline ends. Germline V lookup: CDR1 SGHVS, CDR2 FQNEAQ. The chain's CDR3 is CASSLPLEGVSEAFF. The CDR3, as DNA: TGTGCCAGCAGCTTACCCCTAGAAGGGGTATCTGAAGCTTTCTTT.

This clone is a singleton in its sample. This chain links TRBV5-4 with TRBJ1-1; 10 bases match TRBD1. The germline CDR1 and CDR2 sequences are SGHNT and YYREEE (reference sequence). The J segment lost 0 bases and the V segment lost 1 base, leaving 3 bases of the junction unmatched. CDR3 size: 16 residues. Here the CDR3 reads CASSLPGQGMNTEAFF. CDR3 nucleotide sequence: TGTGCCAGCAGCTTGCCGGGACAGGGGATGAACACTGAAGCTTTCTTT.

The sample holds one count of this clone. This chain links TRBV5-4 with TRBJ2-1; 8 bases align to TRBD2. The CDR3 totals 15 residues. The ends lost 3 bases at V and 7 bases at J; junction bases unmatched: 9. Germline CDR1 SGHNT, CDR2 YYREEE (reference sequence). In nucleotides, the CDR3 is TGTGCCAGCAGCTCGTCGGGGGGGGGTGCTAATGAGCAGTTCTTC. Its protein product is CASSSSGGGANEQFF.

The V and J genes are TRBV5-4 and TRBJ1-2; TRBD1 is a possible D gene (6 bases). Between the trimmed V and J ends, which lost 1 base and 1 base, there was a span of 11 bases. CDR3 length: 15 residues. Germline CDR1 reads SGHNT; CDR2 reads YYREEE (reference sequence). The CDR3 is CASSLTGGHNYGYTF. The CDR3, as DNA: TGTGCCAGCAGCTTGACGGGGGGGCATAACTATGGCTACACCTTC.

This chain's CDR3 is CASTEVVNTEAFF. The CDR3, as DNA: TGTGCCAGCACCGAAGTAGTGAACACTGAAGCTTTCTTT. The chain employs TRBV9 and TRBJ1-1; D ambiguous. This CDR3 spans 13 amino acids. The germline CDR1 and CDR2 sequences are SGDLS and YYNGEE. The V end lost 6 bases, the J end lost 0 bases, and 9 bases lay between the germline ends.

The rearrangement joins TRBV5-1 to TRBJ1-2; 8 positions agree with TRBD1. The CDR3 runs to 17 residues. Germline trimming cut 0 bases from V and 0 bases from J; bases unmatched to any gene: 7. Germline CDR1 and CDR2: SGHRS and YFSETQ. This CDR3 reads CASSLGTGSGANYGYTF. The CDR3 DNA sequence: TGCGCCAGCAGCTTGGGGACAGGGTCCGGCGCTAACTATGGCTACACCTTC.

The CDR3 coding sequence is TGCAGCTCATTGGGAGGGTGGGACACTGAAGCTTTCTTT. It encodes CSSLGGWDTEAFF. The gene calls are TRBV29-1 and TRBJ1-1; no definite D call. Germline assignment: CDR1 SQVTM and CDR2 ANQGSEA. CDR3 size: 13 residues. Trimming pared 8 bases from V and 3 bases from J, leaving 16 bases between.

The rearrangement joins TRBV19 to TRBJ2-5; D is perhaps TRBD2 (6 bases). The CDR3 consists of 15 residues. The germline V and J ends were trimmed by 3 bases and 2 bases, with 13 bases remaining between them. CDR1 and CDR2 from the germline V gene are LNHDA and SQIVND (reference sequence). The CDR3 DNA reads TGTGCCAGTAGTATCCGGCAGGACTATCAAGAGACCCAGTACTTC. Its protein is CASSIRQDYQETQYF.

The J gene is TRBJ2-7, the V gene TRBV7-9, with 8 bases matching TRBD1. The CDR3 is made up of 11 amino acids. J was trimmed by 7 bases and V by 5 bases; bases with no gene match: 1. In germline, CDR1 is SEHNR, CDR2 FQNEAQ (reference sequence). CDR3 bases: TGTGCCAGCAGCAGGGACAGGGAGCAGTACTTC. It specifies CASSRDREQYF.

The CDR3: CASSAHPGGEQFF. Written as DNA, the CDR3 is TGTGCCAGCAGCGCCCACCCCGGAGGAGAGCAGTTCTTC. J is TRBJ2-1 and V is TRBV7-2; D is perhaps TRBD2 (5 bases). The CDR3 has 13 amino acids. Trimming took 5 bases from V and 10 from J, leaving 15 bases between them. The V gene's germline CDR1 is SGHTA and CDR2 FQGNSA.

The rearrangement uses TRBV4-3 and TRBJ2-5; 11 bases align to TRBD2. Germline CDR1 LGHNA, CDR2 YSLEER. The length of the CDR3 is 17 residues. With V trimmed by 0 bases and J by 5 bases, 8 bases remained unmatched. As DNA, the CDR3 is TGCGCCAGCAGCCAAGATAACCTAGCGGGGGGTGGGGAGACCCAGTACTTC. As protein: CASSQDNLAGGGETQYF.

V and J are TRBV7-9 and TRBJ2-2; TRBD1 might be the D (6 bases). Germline-derived CDR1 and CDR2 are SEHNR and FQNEAQ (reference sequence). The length of the CDR3 is 14 residues. V was trimmed by 1 base and J by 8 bases, leaving 11 bases between them. The CDR3 sequence is CASSLVQGPGELFF. For the CDR3, the DNA is TGTGCCAGCAGCTTAGTACAGGGCCCGGGGGAGCTGTTTTTT.

J is TRBJ1-4 and V is TRBV29-1, with a tentative D call TRBD1 (6 bases). The CDR3 has 11 residues. The ends were cut back, 3 bases at V and 12 bases at J, with 11 bases in the middle. The germline gives CDR1 SQVTM, CDR2 ANQGSEA. CDR3 residues: CSVDGGAELFF. CDR3 bases: TGCAGCGTTGATGGGGGCGCGGAACTGTTTTTT.

The gene calls are TRBV28 and TRBJ1-6, with 7 positions matching TRBD1. The CDR3 is 16 amino acids. Germline assignment: CDR1 MDHEN and CDR2 SYDVKM. V lost 6 bases, J lost 6 bases, and 11 bases stayed unmatched. The DNA for the CDR3 is TGTGCCAGCAGCGACAGGGAGTATACTCGTAATTCACCCCTCCACTTT. This sequence encodes CASSDREYTRNSPLHF.

This clone was found once. The V call is TRBV4-3, the J call TRBJ2-5; 10 nucleotides align to TRBD1. The germline gives CDR1 LGHNA, CDR2 YSLEER. With V trimmed by 2 bases and J by 4 bases, 4 bases remained unmatched. This CDR3 region has 15 residues. This CDR3 is CASSQLTGGLETQYF. CDR3 nucleotide sequence: TGCGCCAGCAGCCAATTGACAGGGGGCTTAGAGACCCAGTACTTC.

Comment on this clone: A read error may produce the germline difference seen at one junction end. This specimen includes other DNA sequences encoding the same CDR3. CDR3 bases: TGTGCCAGCAGTCCCCGGACGGACCCAGGGGGAAAACTGTTTTTC. It translates to CASSPRTDPGGKLFF. The gene calls are TRBV27 and TRBJ1-4, with TRBD1 identical over 7 bases. The germline gives CDR1 MNHEY, CDR2 SMNVEV (reference sequence). The CDR3 covers 15 residues. Supplemented by reference TRBV27 and TRBJ1-4, the full variable domain reads EAQVTQNPRYLITVTGKKLTVTCSQNMNHEYMSWYRQDPGLGLRQIYYSMNVEVTDKGDVPEGYKVSRKEKRNFPLILESPSPNQTSLYFCASSPRTDPGGKLFFGSGTQLSVL.

This rearrangement joins TRBV2 to TRBJ1-5; no reliable D call. Looked up from germline, CDR1 is SNHLY and CDR2 is FYNNEI. The germline V and J ends were trimmed by 6 bases and 5 bases, with 14 bases remaining between them. The CDR3 has 14 amino acids. CDR3 region: CASRLRDWDQPQHF. CDR3 bases: TGTGCCAGCAGGCTCCGGGATTGGGATCAGCCCCAGCATTTT.

This chain uses TRBV19 with TRBJ2-3, with 7 bases identical to TRBD2. The J segment lost 2 bases and the V segment lost 0 bases, leaving 8 bases of the junction unmatched. This CDR3 region has 17 residues. Per germline, CDR1 LNHDA and CDR2 SQIVND (reference sequence). The CDR3 reads CASSIDLPGRDTDTQYF. The DNA for the CDR3 is TGTGCCAGTAGTATAGATCTACCGGGGAGGGACACAGATACGCAGTATTTT.

This chain joins TRBV9 and TRBJ2-1, with a possible D match to TRBD1 (5 bases). From germline, CDR1 is SGDLS and CDR2 YYNGEE. The CDR3 runs 14 residues. V gave up 4 bases and J gave up 6 bases, with 14 bases separating them. CDR3 sequence reads: CASSPRRGINEQFF. The CDR3 coding sequence is TGTGCCAGCAGCCCTCGTAGGGGCATCAATGAGCAGTTCTTC.

V usage is TRBV6-5 and J usage is TRBJ1-1, with a weak D call TRBD1 (5 bases). The CDR3 spans 14 residues. V was shortened by 5 bases and J by 6 bases, with 16 bases between the two germline ends. Germline CDR1 is MNHEY and CDR2 is SVGAGI. The CDR3 coding sequence is TGTGCCAGCAGTCCCGGGACTGGGAAGTCTGAAGCTTTCTTT. Amino acid sequence: CASSPGTGKSEAFF.

V and J are TRBV9 and TRBJ1-2; 9 nucleotides line up with TRBD1. CDR1 is SGDLS, CDR2 YYNGEE, per germline. The trim removed 3 bases at V and 5 bases at J, leaving 11 bases unmatched. The CDR3 has 16 amino acids. The CDR3 reads CASSGADRGVLYGYTF. The CDR3 DNA reads as TGTGCCAGCAGCGGTGCCGACAGGGGGGTCCTTTATGGCTACACCTTC. The whole variable domain, filled in from reference TRBV9 and TRBJ1-2, reads DSGVTQTPKHLITATGQRVTLRCSPRSGDLSVYWYQQSLDQGLQFLIQYYNGEERAKGNILERFSAQQFPDLHSELNLSSLELGDSALYFCASSGADRGVLYGYTFGSGTRLTVV.

This rearrangement joins TRBV9 to TRBJ1-4, with D maybe TRBD1 (5 bases). Germline V gives CDR1 SGDLS, CDR2 YYNGEE. The CDR3 totals 14 residues. V was pared by 0 bases and J by 8 bases, with 11 bases between. The CDR3 spells CASSVEDSGEKLFF. The CDR3 DNA reads as TGTGCCAGCAGCGTAGAAGACTCAGGGGAAAAACTGTTTTTT.

The chain has TRBV2 and TRBJ1-5; weak D call: TRBD1 (6 bases). V lost 2 bases, J lost 5 bases, and 16 bases lay in between. This CDR3 spans 16 amino acids. Germline assignment: CDR1 SNHLY and CDR2 FYNNEI. The CDR3 sequence: CASSEFGPGADQPQHF. The DNA for the CDR3 is TGTGCCAGCAGTGAATTTGGGCCAGGGGCGGATCAGCCCCAGCATTTT.

The V and J genes are TRBV6-1 and TRBJ2-5; possible D gene TRBD1, 6 bases. The V and J ends lost 3 bases and 5 bases respectively, with 13 bases between them. Germline loops: CDR1 MNHNS, CDR2 SASEGT. CDR3 size: 14 residues. Here the CDR3 DNA reads TGTGCCAGCAGTGAGTCACAGGGTTGGGAGACCCAGTACTTC. Amino acids: CASSESQGWETQYF.

The rearrangement links TRBV7-2 to TRBJ2-7, with D possibly being TRBD1 (5 bases). Deletions cut 1 base from V and 5 bases from J, with 12 bases between. The germline V gene has CDR1 SGHTA and CDR2 FQGNSA. The CDR3 runs to 14 residues. The CDR3 sequence is CASSLGQGADEQYV. The CDR3, as DNA: TGTGCCAGCAGCTTAGGCCAAGGGGCGGACGAGCAGTACGTC.

A few counts support this clone. The chain is built from TRBV7-8 and TRBJ1-4, with no clear D. V shed 1 base and J shed 7 bases, with 13 bases lying between them. This CDR3 is built from 15 residues. CDR1 and CDR2 from the germline V gene are SGHVS and FQNEAQ. The CDR3 DNA reads TGTGCCAGCAGCTTAGGGGTAGGCGCGGGTGAAAAACTGTTTTTT. This sequence encodes CASSLGVGAGEKLFF.

This sequence joins TRBV7-8 and TRBJ1-4; the D gene is possibly TRBD1 (5 bases). Trimming took 0 bases from V and 5 from J, leaving 7 bases between them. This CDR3 contains 14 residues. CDR1 and CDR2 from the germline V gene are SGHVS and FQNEAQ. In nucleotides, the CDR3 is TGTGCCAGCAGCTTAGCGGGGCACAATGAAAAACTGTTTTTT. Protein: CASSLAGHNEKLFF.

J is TRBJ2-5 and V is TRBV7-6; TRBD1 matches at 8 bases. The CDR3 length is 14 residues. The V segment lost 1 base and the J segment 5 bases; nucleotides outside the gene matches: 3. From germline, CDR1 is SGHVS and CDR2 FNYEAQ. CDR3 amino acids: CASSLVQGEETQYF. CDR3 in DNA: TGTGCCAGCAGCTTAGTACAGGGGGAGGAGACCCAGTACTTC.